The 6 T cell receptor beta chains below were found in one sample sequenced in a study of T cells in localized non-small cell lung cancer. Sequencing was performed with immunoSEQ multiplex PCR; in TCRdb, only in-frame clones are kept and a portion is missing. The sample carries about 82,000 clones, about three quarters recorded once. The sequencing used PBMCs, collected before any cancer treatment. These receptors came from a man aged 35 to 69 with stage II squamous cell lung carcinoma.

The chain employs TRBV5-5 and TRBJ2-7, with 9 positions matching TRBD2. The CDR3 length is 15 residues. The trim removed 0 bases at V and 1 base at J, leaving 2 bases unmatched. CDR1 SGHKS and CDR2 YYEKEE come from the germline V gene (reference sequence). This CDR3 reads CASSLASGDSYEQYF. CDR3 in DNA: TGTGCCAGCAGCTTGGCTAGCGGGGATTCCTACGAGCAGTACTTC.

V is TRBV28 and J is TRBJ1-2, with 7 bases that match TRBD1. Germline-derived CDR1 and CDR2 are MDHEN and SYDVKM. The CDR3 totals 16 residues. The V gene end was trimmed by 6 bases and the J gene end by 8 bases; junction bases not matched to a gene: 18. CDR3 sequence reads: CASRSPTRDSRGGYTF. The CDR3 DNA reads TGTGCCAGCAGATCGCCCACCCGGGACAGCCGAGGGGGCTACACCTTC.

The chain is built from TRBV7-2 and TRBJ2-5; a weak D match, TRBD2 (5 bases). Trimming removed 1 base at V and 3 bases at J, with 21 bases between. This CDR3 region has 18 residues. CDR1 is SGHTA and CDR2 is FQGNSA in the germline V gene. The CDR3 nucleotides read TGTGCCAGCAGCTTAGGCCGCGTGGAGTACGGGGTTGAAGAGACCCAGTACTTC. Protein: CASSLGRVEYGVEETQYF.

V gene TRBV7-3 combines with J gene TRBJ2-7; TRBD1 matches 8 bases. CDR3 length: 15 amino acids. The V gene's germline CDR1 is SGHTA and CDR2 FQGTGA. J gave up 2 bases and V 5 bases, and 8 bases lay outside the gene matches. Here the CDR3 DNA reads TGTGCCAGCAGCCTATCCAGGACAGGGCCCTACGAGCAGTACTTC. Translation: CASSLSRTGPYEQYF.

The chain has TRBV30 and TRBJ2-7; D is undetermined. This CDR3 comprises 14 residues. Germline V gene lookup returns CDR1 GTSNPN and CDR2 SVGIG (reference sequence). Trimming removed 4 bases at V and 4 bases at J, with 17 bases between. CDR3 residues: CAWTPRWKVYEQYF. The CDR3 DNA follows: TGTGCCTGGACCCCGCGGTGGAAGGTTTACGAGCAGTACTTC.

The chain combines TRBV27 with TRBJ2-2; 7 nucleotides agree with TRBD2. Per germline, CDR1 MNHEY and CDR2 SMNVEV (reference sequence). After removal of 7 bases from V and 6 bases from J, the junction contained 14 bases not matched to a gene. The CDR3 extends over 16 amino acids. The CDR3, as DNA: TGTGCCAGCAAAACTAGTGGCGGGAGTAGGGCCGGGGAGCTGTTTTTT. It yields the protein CASKTSGGSRAGELFF.